The subject of this entry is one T cell receptor beta chain. The antigen this receptor binds is unknown. Base-call qualities are not available, and no considerably larger clone is one nucleotide away. The data were obtained in a study of blood T cell repertoires in COVID-19 (dated by TCRdb to 2020 to 2022). Regarding the research as a whole: Samples from collaborators originated in the United States, Italy and Spain and spanned both the acute and convalescent phases of COVID-19. The material from the prospective study consisted of cDNA or gDNA derived from T cells, B-cell-depleted T cells, or PBMCs. Subjects who had been exposed to COVID-19, were actively infected with it, or had recovered from it provided the deeply sampled blood TCRbeta repertoires that made up the dataset. The repertoires were released in a freely available public database meant as a resource for research on the immune response to SARS-CoV-2. Samples were obtained from the ongoing ImmuneRACE study (first 160 participants) and from over a thousand subjects provided by 6 global collaborators. The sample metadata nearly always contained a de-identified subject ID, COVID-19 status, age in years and sex. Where available, HLA class I and class II types were obtained from metadata supplied by the sample provider rather than from assay-based typing.

Findings and caveats that apply to the study as a whole: Clinical and demographic metadata were provided uncurated, with the amount varying by source and participant.

Enrolling through a virtual design, the prospective study's participants ranged in age from roughly 18 to 100 years and lived across roughly 24 United States geographic areas. In the prospective study, cohorts were assigned on the basis of participant-reported clinical history obtained from a screening survey and a study questionnaire. Mobile phlebotomists in the prospective study collected whole blood, serum and a nasopharyngeal or oropharyngeal swab from every participant. Participants in the prospective study had the option to provide additional blood draws and questionnaires over a roughly two-month period. Prospective study blood samples were shipped either frozen or at room temperature before DNA extraction. TCRbeta CDR3 regions were amplified from genomic DNA using the immunoSEQ Assay, a bias-controlled multiplex PCR. Processing in the source paper ran as follows. The number of nucleated cells in each sample was estimated from the amplification of reference gene primers within the assay. To quantify the absolute abundance of each unique TCRbeta CDR3 rearrangement, sequence reads were collapsed and filtered. For each sample, productive Simpson clonality was calculated as the square root of Simpson's diversity index over productive rearrangements. Here the immuneACCESS table is served through TCRdb, limited to in-frame sequences with V and J called. Missing clones are a known gap in these copies; in checked studies unresolved V genes cover under half, and the rest lacks a known reason. V and J calls and clone size come straight from that table; D and trimming were deduced from the DNA. The sample profile shows about 230,000 clones; around 92% of them were found once. Less than 4.5% of the sample rests with the top ten.

V drops 3 bases and J drops 3 bases, leaving 12 bases in between. Inclusive of the bounding cysteine and phenylalanine, the CDR3 is 14 residues long. The read is trimmed to its CDR3 DNA, 42 bases read in frame from base 1. From a lookup of the germline V gene, CDR1 and CDR2 are SGHRS and YFSETQ. The clonotype was recovered from a woman younger than 45 with acute COVID-19. The sequenced sample was PBMCs or T cells enriched from blood (not recorded which). Here the chain combines TRBV5-1 and TRBJ1-2, with an unclear D gene assignment. The CDR3 sequence is CASSSSGDHYGYTF. The nucleotide sequence reads as follows: TGCGCCAGCAGCTCGTCAGGCGATCACTATGGCTACACCTTC.